This T cell receptor (beta chain) was captured in a study of identical twins. This CDR3 is 14 amino acids long. Trimming pared 6 bases from V and 4 bases from J, leaving 15 bases between. Germline values: CDR1 KGHSH, CDR2 LQKENI. TCRdb fed the 5' RACE reads into MiXCR, producing one record per CDR3 protein. The sample shows a few hundred thousand distinct CDR3 sequences, 24% of them seen only once. The same specimen was also included in a second study, on T cells expressing NK-cell markers.

Sequencing input: CD4+ T cells sorted from blood. The J gene is TRBJ1-1, the V gene TRBV18; D uncertain. The sequence derives from a woman between 18 and 29 years old in good health. CDR3 bases: TGTGCCAGCTCTCCCCTGGCGAGAGGCACTGAAGCTTTCTTT. Translating gives CASSPLARGTEAFF. The full variable domain, completed using reference TRBV18 and TRBJ1-1, is NAGVMQNPRHLVRRRGQEARLRCSPMKGHSHVYWYRQLPEEGLKFMVYLQKENIIDESGMPKERFSAEFPKEGPSILRIQQVVRGDSAAYFCASSPLARGTEAFFGQGTRLTVV.